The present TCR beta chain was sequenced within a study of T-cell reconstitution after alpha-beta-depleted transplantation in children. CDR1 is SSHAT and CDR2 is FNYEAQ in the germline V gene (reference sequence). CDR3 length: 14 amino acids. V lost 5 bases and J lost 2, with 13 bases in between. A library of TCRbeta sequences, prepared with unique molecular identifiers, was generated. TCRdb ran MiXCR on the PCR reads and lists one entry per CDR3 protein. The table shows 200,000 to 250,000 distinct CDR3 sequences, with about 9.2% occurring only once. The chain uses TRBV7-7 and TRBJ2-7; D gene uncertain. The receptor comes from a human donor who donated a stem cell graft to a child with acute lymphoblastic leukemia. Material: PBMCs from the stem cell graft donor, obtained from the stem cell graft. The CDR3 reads CASSPDGATYEQYF. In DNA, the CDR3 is TGTGCCAGCAGCCCCGACGGAGCAACCTACGAGCAGTACTTC.